Shown below are 27 T cell receptor beta chains from a single sample sequenced in a study of OX40 agonist ivuxolimab in advanced cancers. Using immunoSEQ multiplex PCR, the repertoire was profiled, and TCRdb retains in-frame clones only, with some absent. Among around 40,000 clones listed, around four fifths were seen once. Sequences were derived from CD4+ or CD8+ T cells sorted from blood, sampled in a trial of the OX40 agonist ivuxolimab. Receptors were obtained from an adult with an advanced solid tumor such as melanoma, head and neck, liver or kidney cancer.

The chain links TRBV19 to TRBJ2-7, with D possibly TRBD1 on 6 matching bases. The CDR3 is 15 residues long. Trimming left V 5 bases short and J 4 bases short, with 18 bases between. Looked up from germline, CDR1 is LNHDA and CDR2 is SQIVND (reference sequence). CDR3 nucleotides: TGTGCCAGTAGTGTGGACAGCCCTGGAGAATACGAGCAGTACTTC. This codes for CASSVDSPGEYEQYF.

V is TRBV10-2 and J is TRBJ2-7; possibly TRBD1 for D (6 bases). Trimming left V 4 bases short and J 3 bases short, with 10 bases between. The CDR3 length is 13 residues. Germline assignment: CDR1 WSHSY and CDR2 SAAADI. CDR3 in DNA: TGCGCCAGCAGTGGTGAAGGGGGCTACGAGCAGTACTTC. This codes for CASSGEGGYEQYF.

The chain has TRBV6-6 and TRBJ2-3, with D maybe TRBD2 (5 bases). This CDR3 spans 13 amino acids. CDR1 and CDR2 from the germline V gene are MNHNY and SVGAGI (reference sequence). The V gene lost 6 bases and the J gene lost 6 bases, with 13 bases spanning the gap. The CDR3 sequence: CASREAGSDTQYF. CDR3 nucleotides: TGTGCCAGCAGGGAGGCGGGTTCCGATACGCAGTATTTT.

The rearrangement links TRBV11-2 to TRBJ2-7; 8 bases fit TRBD1. This CDR3 comprises 19 residues. J gave up 6 bases and V 0 bases, and 19 bases lay outside the gene matches. CDR1 and CDR2 (germline): SGHAT, FQNNGV. Written as DNA, the CDR3 is TGTGCCAGCAGCTTAGACCGAGCCGATGCAGGGGGCGAGGACTCCGAGCAGTACTTC. It is translated as CASSLDRADAGGEDSEQYF. Supplemented by reference TRBV11-2 and TRBJ2-7, the full variable domain reads EAGVAQSPRYKIIEKRQSVAFWCNPISGHATLYWYQQILGQGPKLLIQFQNNGVVDDSQLPKDRFSAERLKGVDSTLKIQPAKLEDSAVYLCASSLDRADAGGEDSEQYFGPGTRLTVT.

This chain connects TRBV4-3 to TRBJ2-1, with no clear D. CDR1 LGHNA and CDR2 YSLEER come from the germline V gene. V shed 0 bases and J shed 9 bases, with 21 bases lying between them. The CDR3 contains 17 residues. Here the CDR3 DNA reads TGCGCCAGCAGCCAAGAAGGATGGGTCGGTGATGGAAGTGAGCAGTTCTTC. This encodes CASSQEGWVGDGSEQFF.

V is TRBV5-4 and J is TRBJ1-1; 8 bases fit TRBD1. CDR3 length equals 12 residues. CDR1 SGHNT and CDR2 YYREEE come from the germline V gene (reference sequence). The ends lost 2 bases at V and 9 bases at J; junction bases unmatched: 3. DNA for the CDR3: TGTGCCAGCAGCTTAGGACAGGGTAAAGCTTTCTTT. Its translation is CASSLGQGKAFF.

V gene TRBV5-1 combines with J gene TRBJ1-4; no clear D gene. Germline CDR1 reads SGHRS; CDR2 reads YFSETQ. This CDR3 has 15 amino acids. The germline V and J ends were trimmed by 0 bases and 5 bases, with 11 bases remaining between them. CDR3 residues: CASSLDAGMNEKLFF. DNA for the CDR3: TGCGCCAGCAGCTTGGATGCCGGGATGAATGAAAAACTGTTTTTT.

The V call is TRBV13, the J call TRBJ2-7; 8 bases are shared with TRBD2. The CDR3 totals 16 residues. The junction had 13 bases not matched to a gene; V was cut back by 5 bases and J by 4 bases. Germline V gives CDR1 PRHDT, CDR2 FYEKMQ (reference sequence). In DNA, the CDR3 is TGTGCCAGCAGCGGAAAGGGCCTAGCGGGCGCATACGAGCAGTACTTC. It is translated as CASSGKGLAGAYEQYF. The variable domain in full, with the rest retrieved from reference TRBV13 and TRBJ2-7, is AAGVIQSPRHLIKEKRETATLKCYPIPRHDTVYWYQQGPGQDPQFLISFYEKMQSDKGSIPDRFSAQQFSDYHSELNMSSLELGDSALYFCASSGKGLAGAYEQYFGPGTRLTVT.

The count of this clone is one. The chain combines TRBV30 with TRBJ1-4; the D gene is possibly TRBD1 (5 bases). The CDR3 consists of 15 residues. Trimming cost V 4 bases and J 6 bases, with 18 bases left between them. Per the germline V gene, CDR1 is GTSNPN and CDR2 is SVGIG (reference sequence). The CDR3 region is CAWTFFGDRYEKLFF. In DNA form, the CDR3 reads TGTGCCTGGACCTTCTTTGGGGACCGGTATGAAAAACTGTTTTTT.

The chain employs TRBV19 and TRBJ2-3; TRBD1 might be the D (5 bases). The CDR3 loop spans 14 amino acids. CDR1 LNHDA and CDR2 SQIVND come from the germline V gene (reference sequence). V lost 3 bases, J lost 2 bases, and 9 bases lay in between. The CDR3: CASSIGAVTDTQYF. The CDR3 nucleotides are TGTGCCAGTAGTATTGGGGCGGTCACAGATACGCAGTATTTT.

The rearrangement uses TRBV15 and TRBJ2-2; D unclear. V shed 0 bases and J shed 6 bases, with 8 bases lying between them. Germline V gene data show CDR1 as LNHNV and CDR2 as YYDKDF (reference sequence). The CDR3 length is 14 residues. The CDR3 nucleotides are TGTGCCACCAGCAGAGACCTCACGGCCGGGGAGCTGTTTTTT. This translates into CATSRDLTAGELFF.

The rearrangement links TRBV7-8 to TRBJ2-2; no firm D call. Germline values: CDR1 SGHVS, CDR2 FQNEAQ. This CDR3 is 13 amino acids long. Between the trimmed V and J ends, which lost 5 bases and 5 bases, there was a span of 9 bases. The CDR3 protein is CASSRRLTGELFF. Written as DNA, the CDR3 is TGTGCCAGCAGCCGCCGCTTAACCGGGGAGCTGTTTTTT.

The chain recombines TRBV11-2 with TRBJ2-7; no firm D call. Germline CDR1 and CDR2: SGHAT and FQNNGV. The CDR3 runs 15 residues. Deletions cut 4 bases from V and 2 bases from J, with 15 bases between. The CDR3 here is CASSSDTGLTYEQYF. The DNA of the CDR3 is TGTGCCAGCAGCTCGGATACCGGGCTGACCTACGAGCAGTACTTC.

This clone was observed a single time. The rearrangement joins TRBV12-5 to TRBJ1-2; maybe TRBD1 (5 bases). The V end lost 6 bases, the J end lost 4 bases, and 15 bases lay between the germline ends. The CDR3 has 14 residues. CDR1 is LGHNT and CDR2 is FRNRAP in the germline V gene. The CDR3 nucleotides are TGTGCTAGTGGCCTGGCAGGGAGATTCTATGGCTACACCTTC. This codes for CASGLAGRFYGYTF.

The chain employs TRBV28 and TRBJ1-4; possibly TRBD1 for D (5 bases). Trimming took 5 bases from V and 10 from J, leaving 17 bases between them. This CDR3 region has 14 residues. The germline CDR1 and CDR2 sequences are MDHEN and SYDVKM. The DNA for the CDR3 is TGTGCCAGCAGTCCCGGCGGAGGGGAGGGAAAACTGTTTTTT. Translation: CASSPGGGEGKLFF.

The chain joins TRBV5-1 to TRBJ2-7, with TRBD1 matching over 11 bases. Germline CDR1 is SGHRS and CDR2 is YFSETQ. V trimming: 0 bases; J trimming: 0 bases; junction bases outside the gene matches: 2. The CDR3 is 16 amino acids. The CDR3 spells CASSLAGTGGSYEQYF. The DNA for the CDR3 is TGCGCCAGCAGCTTGGCCGGGACAGGGGGCTCCTACGAGCAGTACTTC.

This chain joins TRBV18 and TRBJ2-5, with D unresolved. Trimming removed 0 bases from V and 4 bases from J, with 12 bases in between. The CDR3 totals 15 residues. CDR1 is KGHSH, CDR2 LQKENI, per germline. In DNA form, the CDR3 reads TGTGCCAGCTCACCACCGACTCTTTCGGGAGAGACCCAGTACTTC. This gives the protein CASSPPTLSGETQYF. Together with reference TRBV18 and TRBJ2-5, the CDR3 gives the full variable domain: NAGVMQNPRHLVRRRGQEARLRCSPMKGHSHVYWYRQLPEEGLKFMVYLQKENIIDESGMPKERFSAEFPKEGPSILRIQQVVRGDSAAYFCASSPPTLSGETQYFGPGTRLLVL.

The chain carries TRBV6-4 and TRBJ2-1; D remains unclear. Trimming removed 0 bases from V and 5 bases from J, with 8 bases in between. The CDR3 has 14 residues. The V gene's germline CDR1 is MRHNA and CDR2 SNTAGT. In DNA form, the CDR3 reads TGTGCCAGCAGTGACTCGTGGGCAAACAATGAGCAGTTCTTC. Its protein product is CASSDSWANNEQFF.

The CDR3 is CASNLGPGTGEQYF. In nucleotides, the CDR3 is TGTGCCAGCAACCTGGGCCCTGGGACAGGCGAGCAGTACTTC. This chain uses TRBV7-9 with TRBJ2-7, with TRBD1 identical over 8 bases. The germline CDR1 and CDR2 sequences are SEHNR and FQNEAQ (reference sequence). Trimming cost V 7 bases and J 6 bases; bases outside gene matches: 11. The CDR3 totals 14 residues.

This chain links TRBV18 with TRBJ2-5, with D uncertain. Per germline, CDR1 KGHSH and CDR2 LQKENI. The CDR3 runs to 14 residues. The V and J ends lost 3 bases and 2 bases respectively, with 10 bases between them. CDR3 loop: CASSPPQQQETQYF. In DNA form, the CDR3 reads TGTGCCAGCTCACCCCCGCAGCAACAAGAGACCCAGTACTTC. Based on the CDR3 plus reference TRBV18 and TRBJ2-5, the full variable domain is NAGVMQNPRHLVRRRGQEARLRCSPMKGHSHVYWYRQLPEEGLKFMVYLQKENIIDESGMPKERFSAEFPKEGPSILRIQQVVRGDSAAYFCASSPPQQQETQYFGPGTRLLVL.

This clone came up once. The chain uses TRBV5-6 and TRBJ2-6, with D unresolved. The germline V gene encodes CDR1 SGHDT and CDR2 YYEEEE. V lost 2 bases and J 0 bases, leaving 6 bases between the germline ends. The length of the CDR3 is 15 residues. The CDR3 sequence is CASSFPSSGANVLTF. The CDR3 bases are TGTGCCAGCAGCTTTCCATCCTCTGGGGCCAACGTCCTGACTTTC. The variable domain in full, completed from reference TRBV5-6 and TRBJ2-6, reads DAGVTQSPTHLIKTRGQQVTLRCSPKSGHDTVSWYQQALGQGPQFIFQYYEEEERQRGNFPDRFSGHQFPNYSSELNVNALLLGDSALYLCASSFPSSGANVLTFGAGSRLTVL.

V and J are TRBV2 and TRBJ1-5; D possibly corresponds to TRBD1 (5 bases). Germline CDR1 SNHLY, CDR2 FYNNEI. The CDR3 extends over 16 amino acids. V lost 3 bases and J 1 base, leaving 13 bases between the germline ends. The CDR3 loop reads CASSDGGKGSNQPQHF. CDR3 coding DNA: TGTGCCAGCAGTGATGGGGGGAAGGGGAGCAATCAGCCCCAGCATTTT.

The chain joins TRBV9 to TRBJ1-3, with no clear D. The CDR3 consists of 16 residues. V was cut by 0 bases and J by 2 bases, with 12 bases left in between. The V gene's germline CDR1 is SGDLS and CDR2 YYNGEE. In DNA, the CDR3 is TGTGCCAGCAGCGTAGCACCCGGAAAGGCTGGAAACACCATATATTTT. This translates into CASSVAPGKAGNTIYF. The entire variable domain, with the rest obtained from reference TRBV9 and TRBJ1-3, is as follows: DSGVTQTPKHLITATGQRVTLRCSPRSGDLSVYWYQQSLDQGLQFLIQYYNGEERAKGNILERFSAQQFPDLHSELNLSSLELGDSALYFCASSVAPGKAGNTIYFGEGSWLTVV.

This clone has just one count. The chain combines TRBV20-1 with TRBJ2-1; unclear D gene. Germline CDR1 DFQATT, CDR2 SNEGSKA (reference sequence). The CDR3 has 11 amino acids. V was trimmed by 2 bases and J by 7 bases, leaving 6 bases between them. The DNA for the CDR3 is TGCAGTGCTAGACAGTCAAATGAGCAGTTCTTC. Its protein product is CSARQSNEQFF.

The chain links TRBV15 to TRBJ2-1; 8 bases fit TRBD2. The CDR3 totals 15 residues. The ends lost 1 base at V and 4 bases at J; junction bases unmatched: 3. Germline V CDR1 and CDR2: LNHNV, YYDKDF (reference sequence). The CDR3 loop is CATSRASGHYNEQFF. CDR3 nucleotide sequence: TGTGCCACCAGCAGAGCTAGCGGGCATTACAATGAGCAGTTCTTC.

J is TRBJ2-5 and V is TRBV6-1; D not resolved. CDR3 length: 13 amino acids. Germline loops: CDR1 MNHNS, CDR2 SASEGT. Between the trimmed V and J ends, which lost 7 bases and 7 bases, there was a span of 16 bases. The chain's CDR3 is CASMSGLDGTQYF. CDR3 bases: TGTGCCAGCATGTCGGGCCTTGATGGGACCCAGTACTTC.

The rearrangement joins TRBV7-2 to TRBJ1-6; D uncertain. Germline V gene sequence: CDR1 SGHTA, CDR2 FQGNSA. Between the trimmed V and J ends, which lost 2 bases and 7 bases, there was a span of 9 bases. This CDR3 comprises 14 residues. CDR3 bases: TGTGCCAGCAGCTTATATAAGGCAAATTCACCCCTCCACTTT. This translates into CASSLYKANSPLHF.